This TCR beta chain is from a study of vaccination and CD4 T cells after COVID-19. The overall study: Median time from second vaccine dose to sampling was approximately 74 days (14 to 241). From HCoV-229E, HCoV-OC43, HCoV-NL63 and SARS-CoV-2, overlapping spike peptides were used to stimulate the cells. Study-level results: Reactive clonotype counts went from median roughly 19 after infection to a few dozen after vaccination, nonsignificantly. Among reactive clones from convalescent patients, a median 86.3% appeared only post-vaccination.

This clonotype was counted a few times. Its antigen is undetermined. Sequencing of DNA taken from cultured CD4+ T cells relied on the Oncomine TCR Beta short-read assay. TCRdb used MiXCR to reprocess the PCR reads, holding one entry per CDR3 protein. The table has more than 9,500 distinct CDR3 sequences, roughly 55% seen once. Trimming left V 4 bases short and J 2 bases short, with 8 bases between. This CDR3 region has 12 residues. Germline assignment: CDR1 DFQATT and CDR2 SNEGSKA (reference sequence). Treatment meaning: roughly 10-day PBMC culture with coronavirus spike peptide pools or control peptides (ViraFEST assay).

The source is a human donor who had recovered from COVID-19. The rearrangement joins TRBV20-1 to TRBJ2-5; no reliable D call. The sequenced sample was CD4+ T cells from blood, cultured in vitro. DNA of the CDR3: TGCAGTGCTATTCACGTTCAAGAGACCCAGTACTTC. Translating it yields CSAIHVQETQYF.